Presented here are 32 T cell receptor beta chains from one specimen sequenced in a study of PD-1 blockade in classical Hodgkin lymphoma. Sequencing used immunoSEQ multiplex PCR; TCRdb keeps in-frame clones, though not all of them. This repertoire shows some 14,000 clones, around four fifths found once; its top ten account for approximately 24%. Brentuximab vedotin exposure varied, and every patient relapsed after autologous stem cell transplantation. The source was peripheral blood mononuclear cells (PBMCs), collected at baseline. The receptors stem from a human donor with classical Hodgkin lymphoma.

This chain joins TRBV29-1 and TRBJ2-2; D gene unclear. Trimming stripped 8 bases from V and 2 bases from J, with 9 bases between. Per germline, CDR1 SQVTM and CDR2 ANQGSEA. CDR3 size: 12 residues. CDR3 bases: TGCAGCTCCCGGGCCAACACCGGGGAGCTGTTTTTT. Its protein is CSSRANTGELFF.

The gene calls are TRBV5-1 and TRBJ2-3, with a tentative D call TRBD1 (6 bases). In germline, CDR1 is SGHRS, CDR2 YFSETQ. The CDR3 has 14 residues. V was shortened by 3 bases and J by 2 bases, with 10 bases between the two germline ends. The CDR3 bases are TGCGCCAGCAGCTCGGGACAACCCACAGATACGCAGTATTTT. Residues: CASSSGQPTDTQYF.

The V and J genes are TRBV7-8 and TRBJ1-1; D ambiguous. The germline V gene encodes CDR1 SGHVS and CDR2 FQNEAQ. The CDR3 runs 14 residues. V gave up 3 bases and J gave up 2 bases, with 10 bases separating them. The CDR3: CASSFAKGNTEAFF. CDR3 DNA sequence: TGTGCCAGCAGCTTCGCCAAGGGAAACACTGAAGCTTTCTTT.

This chain links TRBV28 with TRBJ1-1; D is uncertain. The CDR3 covers 15 residues. V lost 7 bases to trimming and J lost 6 bases, with 21 bases between them. Germline CDR1 and CDR2: MDHEN and SYDVKM. The CDR3 DNA sequence: TGTGCCAGCAAATTTCCGGGCCTCTATGAGGCTGAAGCTTTCTTT. It codes for CASKFPGLYEAEAFF.

The table lists this clone with a few counts. The gene calls are TRBV9 and TRBJ2-3, with 9 bases identical to TRBD2. Germline loops: CDR1 SGDLS, CDR2 YYNGEE. There are 17 residues in the CDR3. J lost 1 base, V lost 2 bases, and 8 bases had no gene match. Here the CDR3 DNA reads TGTGCCAGCAGCGTTCGGGGAGTAGCGGGGGGCACAGATACGCAGTATTTT. It translates to CASSVRGVAGGTDTQYF.

This clone is a singleton in its sample. The J gene is TRBJ1-1, the V gene TRBV10-3; no reliable D call. This CDR3 contains 15 residues. Trimming pared 0 bases from V and 3 bases from J, leaving 11 bases between. CDR1 and CDR2 (germline): ENHRY, SYGVKD. The CDR3 nucleotides are TGTGCCATCAGTGAGTCACCAACGGTGGACACTGAAGCTTTCTTT. This translates into CAISESPTVDTEAFF.

The chain uses TRBV5-1 and TRBJ1-6, with TRBD1 as a possible D gene (6 bases). The germline V and J ends were trimmed by 0 bases and 10 bases, with 11 bases remaining between them. Germline V gene data show CDR1 as SGHRS and CDR2 as YFSETQ. The CDR3 is made up of 14 amino acids. The CDR3 bases are TGCGCCAGCAGCTTGGCAGGGGCAGAATCACCCCTCCACTTT. It translates to CASSLAGAESPLHF. Variable domain in full (rest from reference TRBV5-1 and TRBJ1-6): KAGVTQTPRYLIKTRGQQVTLSCSPISGHRSVSWYQQTPGQGLQFLFEYFSETQRNKGNFPGRFSGRQFSNSRSEMNVSTLELGDSALYLCASSLAGAESPLHFGNGTRLTVT.

The chain employs TRBV11-2 and TRBJ1-5; 7 nucleotides agree with TRBD1. The V gene end was trimmed by 5 bases and the J gene end by 0 bases; junction bases not matched to a gene: 7. The CDR3 runs 16 residues. CDR1 and CDR2 from the germline V gene are SGHAT and FQNNGV. The CDR3, as DNA: TGTGCCAGCAGCGAAGACAGGGCCTTTAGCAATCAGCCCCAGCATTTT. It yields the protein CASSEDRAFSNQPQHF.

The chain uses TRBV7-9 and TRBJ2-3; the match to TRBD2 covers 8 bases. Germline V gene sequence: CDR1 SEHNR, CDR2 FQNEAQ (reference sequence). The CDR3 spans 17 residues. Unmatched junction bases numbered 13, after V lost 4 bases and J lost 4 bases. The CDR3 DNA follows: TGTGCCAGCAGCTCACTCTCTCGGGGGGGTTGGTCAGATACGCAGTATTTT. Its protein product is CASSSLSRGGWSDTQYF.

The chain recombines TRBV2 with TRBJ2-3; D possibly matches TRBD1 or TRBD2 (6 bases each). This CDR3 is 13 amino acids long. Germline V gene sequence: CDR1 SNHLY, CDR2 FYNNEI. V lost 7 bases and J 1 base, leaving 9 bases between the germline ends. In nucleotides, the CDR3 is TGTGCCAGCAATAGGGGGGGCACAGATACGCAGTATTTT. Its protein product is CASNRGGTDTQYF.

The chain joins TRBV10-3 to TRBJ1-2, with a possible D match to TRBD1 (5 bases). Germline-derived CDR1 and CDR2 are ENHRY and SYGVKD. V lost 2 bases and J lost 0, with 13 bases in between. The CDR3 is made up of 16 amino acids. The CDR3 DNA is TGTGCCATCAGTGAGAGCCCCGACAGTCCTAACTATGGCTACACCTTC. This translates into CAISESPDSPNYGYTF.

The V call is TRBV6-1, the J call TRBJ1-2; possibly TRBD1 for D (5 bases). CDR1 is MNHNS and CDR2 is SASEGT in the germline V gene. Between the trimmed V and J ends, which lost 2 bases and 7 bases, there was a span of 11 bases. The CDR3 has 13 amino acids. This CDR3 is CASSELGLGGYTF. The CDR3 DNA is TGTGCCAGCAGTGAATTGGGACTTGGTGGCTACACCTTC.

The sample holds one count of this clone. The rearrangement joins TRBV5-1 to TRBJ1-5, with D uncertain. The germline gives CDR1 SGHRS, CDR2 YFSETQ. Trimming stripped 4 bases from V and 7 bases from J, with 15 bases between. The CDR3 sequence is 14 residues long. CDR3 in amino acids: CASSLGFAQQPQHF. The CDR3 DNA reads as TGCGCCAGCAGCCTGGGATTCGCTCAGCAGCCCCAGCATTTT.

The rearrangement links TRBV6-5 to TRBJ2-1; D is unresolved. This CDR3 comprises 15 residues. Germline lookup yields CDR1 MNHEY and CDR2 SVGAGI. The V end was cut by 5 bases, the J end by 7 bases, with 18 bases between. CDR3 sequence reads: CASSPPSSPENEQFF. In DNA form, the CDR3 reads TGTGCCAGCAGTCCACCATCCTCCCCGGAGAATGAGCAGTTCTTC.

The V gene is TRBV4-2, the J gene TRBJ2-7, with D perhaps matching TRBD1 (5 bases). Germline loops: CDR1 LGHNA, CDR2 YNFKEQ. Trimming cost V 7 bases and J 5 bases, with 18 bases left between them. CDR3 length equals 14 residues. The CDR3 DNA reads TGTGCCAGCACCACATCTATAGGGGCCCACGAGCAGTACTTC. It translates to CASTTSIGAHEQYF.

This chain uses TRBV7-8 with TRBJ1-1; tentatively, D is TRBD1 (6 bases). Germline V gene lookup returns CDR1 SGHVS and CDR2 FQNEAQ. V lost 6 bases, J lost 6 bases, and 17 bases lay in between. The CDR3 loop spans 14 amino acids. CDR3 nucleotides: TGTGCCAGCAGAGTGGCAGGGGCAATCGCTGAAGCTTTCTTT. This translates into CASRVAGAIAEAFF.

The V call is TRBV6-5, the J call TRBJ2-5; D assignment may be TRBD1 or TRBD2 (5 bases each). Germline CDR1 and CDR2: MNHEY and SVGAGI. CDR3 length equals 14 residues. Trimming cost V 0 bases and J 9 bases, with 14 bases left between them. Written as DNA, the CDR3 is TGTGCCAGCAGTTACTCGGGCCCATTGGGGGCCCAGTACTTC. This sequence encodes CASSYSGPLGAQYF.

This chain uses TRBV2 with TRBJ2-5; 8 bases line up with TRBD2. The V segment lost 4 bases and the J segment 7 bases; nucleotides outside the gene matches: 2. Per germline, CDR1 SNHLY and CDR2 FYNNEI. The CDR3 consists of 12 residues. The CDR3 bases are TGTGCCAGCAGTGGCCTAGCGGGGACCCAGTACTTC. This encodes CASSGLAGTQYF.

The chain combines TRBV27 with TRBJ2-1; D is undetermined. The length of the CDR3 is 14 residues. From germline, CDR1 is MNHEY and CDR2 SMNVEV (reference sequence). Trimming removed 8 bases from V and 1 base from J, with 12 bases in between. The CDR3 DNA reads as TGTGCCAGCGCCTATTCGAGTTCCTACAATGAGCAGTTCTTC. Amino acids: CASAYSSSYNEQFF.

The chain employs TRBV11-1 and TRBJ2-5, with 7 bases matching TRBD1. This CDR3 is 14 amino acids long. Germline values: CDR1 SGHAT, CDR2 FQDESV (reference sequence). Germline trimming cut 5 bases from V and 1 base from J; bases unmatched to any gene: 4. Here the CDR3 reads CASSRDSLQETQYF. Written as DNA, the CDR3 is TGTGCCAGCAGCCGGGACAGCCTCCAAGAGACCCAGTACTTC.

This clone was observed a single time. This sequence joins TRBV6-6 and TRBJ2-7; 15 positions match TRBD2. Germline V lookup: CDR1 MNHNY, CDR2 SVGAGI (reference sequence). The CDR3 is 16 amino acids. V shed 4 bases, J shed 7 bases, and the junction held 8 bases outside the gene matches. The CDR3 here is CASSLRAGLAGGEQYF. DNA for the CDR3: TGTGCCAGCAGTTTACGCGCGGGACTAGCGGGGGGTGAGCAGTACTTC.

The chain joins TRBV13 to TRBJ2-3; 7 bases agree with TRBD2. The CDR3 loop spans 15 amino acids. Germline trimming cut 2 bases from V and 3 bases from J; bases unmatched to any gene: 5. Germline V gene sequence: CDR1 PRHDT, CDR2 FYEKMQ (reference sequence). Here the CDR3 reads CASSLSGVLTDTQYF. The CDR3 region has the DNA TGTGCCAGCAGCTTAAGCGGGGTTTTAACAGATACGCAGTATTTT.

The rearrangement links TRBV6-5 to TRBJ2-1, with 8 positions matching TRBD1. With 2 bases clipped from V and 3 bases from J, the junction kept 0 bases outside the gene matches. This CDR3 has 14 amino acids. Germline loops: CDR1 MNHEY, CDR2 SVGAGI. CDR3 sequence (DNA): TGTGCCAGCAGTTACACAGGGGGCTACAATGAGCAGTTCTTC. This translates into CASSYTGGYNEQFF.

This chain uses TRBV18 with TRBJ2-5; D not certain. Trimming removed 4 bases from V and 2 bases from J, with 11 bases in between. Germline V CDR1 and CDR2: KGHSH, LQKENI. The CDR3 covers 14 residues. CDR3 nucleotides: TGTGCCAGCTCACTAATAGGGCCACAAGAGACCCAGTACTTC. This codes for CASSLIGPQETQYF.

The chain employs TRBV7-8 and TRBJ1-5; D is perhaps TRBD1 (5 bases). The length of the CDR3 is 15 residues. V dropped 2 bases and J dropped 4 bases, with 12 bases sitting between them. The V gene's germline CDR1 is SGHVS and CDR2 FQNEAQ. CDR3 nucleotides: TGTGCCAGCAGCTTACTGGGACGCAAAAATCAGCCCCAGCATTTT. Translated: CASSLLGRKNQPQHF.

The chain carries TRBV7-8 and TRBJ2-1, with D perhaps given as TRBD1 or TRBD2 (5 bases each). This CDR3 has 15 residues. Germline assignment: CDR1 SGHVS and CDR2 FQNEAQ. V lost 10 bases to trimming and J lost 3 bases, with 19 bases between them. The DNA of the CDR3 is TGTGCCACCTTCGCCCGGGACCTGGGCTACAATGAGCAGTTCTTC. The encoded protein is CATFARDLGYNEQFF.

This chain uses TRBV18 with TRBJ2-3, with 10 nucleotides matching TRBD1. Germline V lookup: CDR1 KGHSH, CDR2 LQKENI. This CDR3 has 16 amino acids. Unmatched junction bases numbered 5, after V lost 1 base and J lost 4 bases. The DNA of the CDR3 is TGTGCCAGCTCACCACTTGACAGGGGGCGCGCAGATACGCAGTATTTT. It specifies CASSPLDRGRADTQYF.

The rearrangement joins TRBV7-9 to TRBJ1-4; a weak D match, TRBD1 (6 bases). The V end lost 5 bases, the J end lost 5 bases, and 12 bases lay between the germline ends. The CDR3 extends over 14 amino acids. Germline V gene sequence: CDR1 SEHNR, CDR2 FQNEAQ (reference sequence). CDR3 in amino acids: CASSLQGGNEKLFF. The CDR3 DNA sequence: TGTGCCAGCAGCCTACAGGGAGGGAATGAAAAACTGTTTTTT.

This rearrangement joins TRBV19 to TRBJ2-7; 9 positions agree with TRBD1. The CDR3 spans 15 residues. CDR1 is LNHDA, CDR2 SQIVND, per germline (reference sequence). The V segment lost 9 bases and the J segment 2 bases; nucleotides outside the gene matches: 11. CDR3 nucleotides: TGTGCCAGCTCGAGCCGGGACAGGGTCGCCTACGAGCAGTACTTC. It encodes CASSSRDRVAYEQYF.

The V call is TRBV4-3, the J call TRBJ1-2, with TRBD1 as a possible D gene (6 bases). Germline V gene sequence: CDR1 LGHNA, CDR2 YSLEER. V was shortened by 0 bases and J by 8 bases, with 16 bases between the two germline ends. This CDR3 spans 15 amino acids. The CDR3 DNA sequence: TGCGCCAGCAGCCAAGATAACAGGGCCTTGGGGGGCTACACCTTC. It encodes CASSQDNRALGGYTF.

This chain uses TRBV7-2 with TRBJ1-2; perhaps TRBD1 as D (6 bases). Germline V gene lookup returns CDR1 SGHTA and CDR2 FQGNSA. V lost 3 bases, J lost 3 bases, and 11 bases lay in between. The CDR3 is 14 residues long. CDR3 in DNA: TGTGCCAGCAGCTTGTCGGGGGGGCACTATGGCTACACCTTC. This sequence encodes CASSLSGGHYGYTF.

This chain joins TRBV6-6 and TRBJ1-3, with D perhaps matching TRBD1 (5 bases). The germline V and J ends were trimmed by 1 base and 2 bases, with 9 bases remaining between them. Per germline, CDR1 MNHNY and CDR2 SVGAGI (reference sequence). The CDR3 runs 15 residues. The chain's CDR3 is CASSYFGTAGNTIYF. The CDR3, as DNA: TGTGCCAGCAGTTACTTCGGGACGGCTGGAAACACCATATATTTT.